This record covers a single TCR beta chain. Sequenced by immunoSEQ multiplex PCR; TCRdb stores in-frame clones only, minus some. The profile shows 400,000 or so clones, just over 95% of them singletons. The sample is drawn from a study of shared clonotypes between healthy human individuals. This CDR3 spans 14 amino acids. V was pared by 5 bases and J by 4 bases, with 13 bases between. CDR1 and CDR2 (germline): SGHTA, FQGTGA. Material: memory CD8+ T cells sorted from blood. Subset here: CD45RO+ cells pooled with CCR7-negative TemRA cells. This clonotype was sampled from a young man in good health. The chain employs TRBV7-3 and TRBJ2-3; D tentatively reads TRBD1 or TRBD2 (5 bases each). CDR3 in amino acids: CASSPGPNSDTQYF. CDR3 DNA: TGTGCCAGCAGCCCGGGACCGAATTCAGATACGCAGTATTTT.